Below, 3 T cell receptor beta chains from the same sample are listed, as sequenced in a study of CD8 T cells in Susac syndrome (dated by TCRdb to the late 2010s). Library creation used the immunoSEQ multiplex PCR assay. RNA was extracted using the RNeasy kit, and roughly 0.5 to 1 microgram was reverse transcribed with random hexamers. The public reads were quality trimmed at Q25 with fastp and then assembled into clones with MiXCR by TCRdb, keeping productive beta chains. Every CDR3 protein is listed once, alongside the most common genes and DNA of its rows. The sample table contains tens of thousands of distinct CDR3 sequences; only one count was recorded for nearly 96% of them. More than 0.09% of the sample belongs to the ten largest clones. The sample consisted of CD4+ T cells from PBMCs. The receptor set was obtained from a human donor with multiple sclerosis.

This chain joins TRBV28 and TRBJ1-2; D unclear. The CDR3 is made up of 11 amino acids. Germline CDR1 MDHEN, CDR2 SYDVKM. Trimming left V 4 bases short and J 5 bases short, with 5 bases between. The CDR3 sequence: CASSSYYGYTF. DNA of the CDR3: TGTGCCAGCAGTTCCTATTATGGCTACACCTTC.

The chain is built from TRBV30 and TRBJ1-1; the match to TRBD1 covers 7 bases. The CDR3 has 11 residues. In germline, CDR1 is GTSNPN, CDR2 SVGIG (reference sequence). Germline trimming cut 7 bases from V and 9 bases from J; bases unmatched to any gene: 8. The CDR3 DNA sequence: TGTGCCTATTCCCGGGACAGAAAAGCTTTCTTT. This gives the protein CAYSRDRKAFF.

The chain employs TRBV5-1 and TRBJ2-2; a possible D gene is TRBD1 (6 bases). This CDR3 is 15 amino acids long. V lost 4 bases to trimming and J lost 0 bases, with 10 bases between them. CDR1 is SGHRS, CDR2 YFSETQ, per germline. The CDR3 DNA is TGCGCCAGCAGCACCACAGGGACGAACACCGGGGAGCTGTTTTTT. Translation gives CASSTTGTNTGELFF.